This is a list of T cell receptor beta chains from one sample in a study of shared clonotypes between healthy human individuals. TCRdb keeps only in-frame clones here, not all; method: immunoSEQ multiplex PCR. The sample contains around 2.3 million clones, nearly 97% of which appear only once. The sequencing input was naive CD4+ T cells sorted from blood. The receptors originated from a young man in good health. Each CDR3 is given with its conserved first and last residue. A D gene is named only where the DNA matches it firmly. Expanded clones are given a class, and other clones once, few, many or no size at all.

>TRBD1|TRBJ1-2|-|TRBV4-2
CASSQDLGQAAYGYTF
TGTGCCAGCAGCCAAGATCTGGGACAGGCGGCCTATGGCTACACCTTC
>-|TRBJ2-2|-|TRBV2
CASSEQTANTGELFF
TGTGCCAGCAGTGAGCAGACTGCGAACACCGGGGAGCTGTTTTTT
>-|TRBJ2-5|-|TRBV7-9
CASSLAAPGGTTQYF
TGTGCCAGCAGTCTTGCGGCCCCCGGGGGAACGACCCAGTACTTC
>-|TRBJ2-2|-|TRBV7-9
CASSSPPGELFF
TGTGCCAGCAGCTCCCCTCCCGGGGAGCTGTTTTTT
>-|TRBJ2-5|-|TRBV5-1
CASSLNTETQYF
TGCGCCAGCAGCCTCAACACGGAGACCCAGTACTTC
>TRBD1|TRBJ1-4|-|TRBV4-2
CASSPDGTATNEKLFF
TGTGCCAGCAGCCCAGACGGGACAGCTACTAATGAAAAACTGTTTTTT
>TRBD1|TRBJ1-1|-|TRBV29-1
CSVGQDNLWGTEAFF
TGCAGCGTGGGACAGGACAACCTCTGGGGCACTGAAGCTTTCTTT
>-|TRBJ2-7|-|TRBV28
CASSFLGSDYEQYF
TGTGCCAGCAGTTTTCTTGGTAGTGACTACGAGCAGTACTTC
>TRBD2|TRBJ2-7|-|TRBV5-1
CASSIGTSGSNEQYF
TGCGCCAGCAGCATAGGGACTAGCGGGAGTAACGAGCAGTACTTC
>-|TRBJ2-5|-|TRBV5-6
CASSLKLGASQETQYF
TGTGCCAGCAGCTTGAAGTTGGGGGCTAGCCAAGAGACCCAGTACTTC
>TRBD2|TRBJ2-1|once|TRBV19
CASSPSGGAFNEQFF
TGTGCCAGTAGTCCTTCCGGGGGGGCCTTCAATGAGCAGTTCTTC
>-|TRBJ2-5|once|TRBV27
CASSRTAQGETQYF
TGTGCCAGCAGTCGAACAGCCCAGGGGGAGACCCAGTACTTC
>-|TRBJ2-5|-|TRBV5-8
CASSPRIRETQYF
TGTGCCAGCAGCCCCCGGATTCGAGAGACCCAGTACTTC
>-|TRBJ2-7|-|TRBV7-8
CASRQNERTGNEQYF
TGTGCCAGCAGACAAAATGAGCGAACAGGGAACGAGCAGTACTTC
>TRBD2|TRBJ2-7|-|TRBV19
CASKRTSGTTYEQYF
TGTGCCAGTAAACGGACTAGCGGGACTACCTACGAGCAGTACTTC
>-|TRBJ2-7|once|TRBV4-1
CASSQESPDSARYEQYF
TGCGCCAGCAGCCAAGAGTCCCCGGACAGCGCGAGATACGAGCAGTACTTC
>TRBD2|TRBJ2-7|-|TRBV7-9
CASSRAASGILSYEQYF
TGTGCCAGCAGCCGGGCGGCTAGCGGGATTCTCTCCTACGAGCAGTACTTC
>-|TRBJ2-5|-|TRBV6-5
CASSYAGRGETQYF
TGTGCCAGCAGTTATGCCGGGAGAGGCGAGACCCAGTACTTC
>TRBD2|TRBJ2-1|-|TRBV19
CASSMTGGPLDEQFF
TGTGCCAGTAGTATGACGGGAGGGCCCCTGGATGAGCAGTTCTTC
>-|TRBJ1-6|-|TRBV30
CAWSSQGNSPLHF
TGTGCCTGGAGCAGCCAGGGGAATTCACCCCTCCACTTT
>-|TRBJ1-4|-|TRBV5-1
CASSLEGGPNEKLFF
TGCGCCAGCAGCTTGGAAGGGGGGCCTAATGAAAAACTGTTTTTT
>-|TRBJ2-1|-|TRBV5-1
CASSLELGGEQFF
TGCGCCAGCAGCTTGGAGCTAGGGGGTGAGCAGTTCTTC
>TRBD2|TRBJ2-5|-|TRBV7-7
CASSLAKTSLETQYF
TGTGCTAGCAGCTTAGCCAAGACTAGCTTGGAGACCCAGTACTTC
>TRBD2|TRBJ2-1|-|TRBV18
CASSPPLAGEDNEQFF
TGTGCCAGCTCACCACCGCTAGCGGGGGAGGACAATGAGCAGTTCTTC
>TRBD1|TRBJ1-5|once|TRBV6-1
CASSRDRLGHQPQHF
TGTGCCAGCAGTCGGGACAGGTTGGGTCATCAGCCCCAGCATTTT